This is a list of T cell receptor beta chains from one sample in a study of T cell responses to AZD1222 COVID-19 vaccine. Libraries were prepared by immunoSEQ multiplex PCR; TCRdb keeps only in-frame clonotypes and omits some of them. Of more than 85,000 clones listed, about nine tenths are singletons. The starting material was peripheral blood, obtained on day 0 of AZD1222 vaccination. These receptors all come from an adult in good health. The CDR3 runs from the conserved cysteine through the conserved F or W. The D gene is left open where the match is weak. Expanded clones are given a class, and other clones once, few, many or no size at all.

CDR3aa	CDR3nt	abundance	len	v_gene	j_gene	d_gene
CASIRQLGYGYTF	TGTGCCAGCATCAGGCAGCTCGGCTATGGCTACACCTTC	-	13	TRBV12-3/TRBV12-4	TRBJ1-2	-
CASSYTGVRTNEKLFF	TGTGCCAGCAGTTACACCGGGGTTCGCACTAATGAAAAACTGTTTTTT	-	16	TRBV6-5	TRBJ1-4	-
CASASRDTITDTQYF	TGTGCCAGCGCCTCCCGGGACACCATCACAGATACGCAGTATTTT	-	15	TRBV11-1	TRBJ2-3	-
CASSERRQRNQPQHF	TGTGCCAGCAGTGAACGGCGTCAGCGCAATCAGCCCCAGCATTTT	-	15	TRBV2	TRBJ1-5	-
CASSPPNQGAEAFF	TGTGCCAGCTCACCACCGAACCAGGGCGCTGAAGCTTTCTTT	-	14	TRBV18	TRBJ1-1	-
CASSSQGERTEAFF	TGTGCCAGCAGCTCACAGGGGGAACGCACTGAAGCTTTCTTT	-	14	TRBV6-5	TRBJ1-1	TRBD1
CASSLVGGPGEKLFF	TGTGCCAGCAGCTTAGTTGGGGGCCCCGGAGAAAAACTGTTTTTT	once	15	TRBV7-2	TRBJ1-4	-
CSVGVDYGYTF	TGCAGCGTTGGAGTGGACTATGGCTACACCTTC	once	11	TRBV29-1	TRBJ1-2	-
CASSETGRGNTIYF	TGTGCCAGCAGCGAGACAGGCCGAGGAAACACCATATATTTT	-	14	TRBV7-9	TRBJ1-3	-
CASSLDSSSEKLFF	TGTGCCAGCAGCTTGGACAGCAGTAGTGAAAAACTGTTTTTT	once	14	TRBV5-4	TRBJ1-4	-
CASKGQNDEAFF	TGTGCCAGCAAGGGACAGAACGATGAAGCTTTCTTT	-	12	TRBV13	TRBJ1-1	TRBD1
CASSLGGTNEKLFF	TGCGCCAGCAGCTTGGGGGGGACTAATGAAAAACTGTTTTTT	-	14	TRBV5-1	TRBJ1-4	-
CASTGTIETQYF	TGTGCCAGCACCGGGACCATCGAGACCCAGTACTTC	-	12	TRBV2	TRBJ2-5	-
CASSFSRGFNEQFF	TGTGCCAGCAGCTTTAGTAGGGGGTTCAATGAGCAGTTCTTC	-	14	TRBV7-8	TRBJ2-1	-
CASSYRQEGSNQPQHF	TGTGCCAGCAGCTATCGACAGGAAGGAAGCAATCAGCCCCAGCATTTT	-	16	TRBV7-4	TRBJ1-5	-
CASSPMTNEQFF	TGTGCCAGCTCACCAATGACCAATGAGCAGTTCTTC	-	12	TRBV18	TRBJ2-1	-
CAWSVRGYSNQPQHF	TGTGCCTGGAGTGTTCGCGGCTATAGCAATCAGCCCCAGCATTTT	-	15	TRBV30	TRBJ1-5	-
CASSRTYGQYEQYF	TGTGCCAGCAGCCGGACGTATGGCCAGTACGAGCAGTACTTC	-	14	TRBV7-6	TRBJ2-7	-
CASSLLAFQDYGYTF	TGTGCCAGCAGCTTGTTGGCTTTCCAGGACTATGGCTACACCTTC	-	15	TRBV5-5	TRBJ1-2	-
CASSKTGIFGYTF	TGTGCCAGCAGCAAAACGGGGATTTTTGGCTACACCTTC	-	13	TRBV7-9	TRBJ1-2	-
CASSLDSRDRRNQPQHF	TGTGCCAGCAGCTTGGATAGCCGGGACAGGAGGAATCAGCCCCAGCATTTT	-	17	TRBV11-2	TRBJ1-5	TRBD1
CASSGTSGAAYEQYF	TGCGCCAGCAGCGGAACTAGCGGGGCCGCCTACGAGCAGTACTTC	-	15	TRBV5-1	TRBJ2-7	TRBD2
CASSPRDGSSYEQYF	TGCGCCAGCAGTCCCCGGGACGGCAGCTCCTACGAGCAGTACTTC	-	15	TRBV5-1	TRBJ2-7	-
CASSPMEAGANVLTF	TGTGCCAGCAGTCCTATGGAAGCTGGGGCCAACGTCCTGACTTTC	-	15	TRBV11-2	TRBJ2-6	-
CASSSPSGQGGLAVYEQYF	TGTGCCAGCAGCTCCCCCTCGGGACAGGGGGGACTAGCGGTCTACGAGCAGTACTTC	-	19	TRBV5-6	TRBJ2-7	-
CASSPGVGTDTQYF	TGTGCCAGCTCACCAGGGGTAGGCACAGATACGCAGTATTTT	-	14	TRBV18	TRBJ2-3	-
CASSPRQGETQYF	TGTGCCAGTAGTCCCCGACAGGGGGAGACCCAGTACTTC	-	13	TRBV19	TRBJ2-5	TRBD1
CASSLLGPNLYEQYF	TGTGCCAGCAGCTTGTTGGGACCCAACCTCTACGAGCAGTACTTC	once	15	TRBV5-8	TRBJ2-7	-
CASSLGQEKLFF	TGTGCCAGCAGTTTGGGGCAAGAAAAACTGTTTTTT	-	12	TRBV28	TRBJ1-4	-
CAWSSQSNQPQHF	TGTGCCTGGAGTTCACAGTCCAATCAGCCCCAGCATTTT	-	13	TRBV30	TRBJ1-5	-
CASSLQGMTYNEQFF	TGTGCCAGCAGTTTACAGGGTATGACCTACAATGAGCAGTTCTTC	-	15	TRBV27	TRBJ2-1	-
CASRDRDRGANYGYTF	TGCGCCAGCAGAGACCGGGACAGGGGAGCTAACTATGGCTACACCTTC	-	16	TRBV10-2	TRBJ1-2	TRBD1
CAWSVQDTQYF	TGTGCCTGGAGTGTCCAGGATACGCAGTATTTT	-	11	TRBV30	TRBJ2-3	-
CASSQGDRNLGSDEQFF	TGTGCCAGCAGCCAAGGCGACAGGAACCTGGGGTCCGATGAGCAGTTCTTC	-	17	TRBV14	TRBJ2-1	-
CASSPTDRANEKLFF	TGTGCCAGCAGCCCAACAGACAGGGCTAATGAAAAACTGTTTTTT	-	15	TRBV5-4	TRBJ1-4	TRBD1
CASSIGVRGRWFYNEQFF	TGTGCCAGTAGTATTGGGGTAAGAGGCCGTTGGTTTTACAATGAGCAGTTCTTC	-	18	TRBV19	TRBJ2-1	-
CASSRAGLRDGYTF	TGCGCCAGCAGCCGGGCGGGGCTCCGGGATGGCTACACCTTC	-	14	TRBV5-1	TRBJ1-2	-
CASSPPNSGGNTEAFF	TGTGCCAGCTCACCACCGAACTCAGGTGGGAACACTGAAGCTTTCTTT	-	16	TRBV18	TRBJ1-1	-
CAWSETTTQFF	TGTGCCTGGAGTGAGACGACCACTCAGTTCTTC	-	11	TRBV30	TRBJ2-1	-
CASNRQYQETQYF	TGTGCCAGCAACAGACAGTACCAAGAGACCCAGTACTTC	-	13	TRBV14	TRBJ2-5	-
CASSFVRQGNSPLHF	TGTGCCAGCAGCTTTGTAAGACAGGGGAATTCACCCCTCCACTTT	-	15	TRBV11-2	TRBJ1-6	TRBD1
CATSKGQGPYEQYF	TGTGCCACCAGCAAGGGACAGGGACCCTACGAGCAGTACTTC	-	14	TRBV15	TRBJ2-7	TRBD1
CASSFGGQPQHF	TGTGCCAGCAGCTTCGGGGGTCAGCCCCAGCATTTT	once	12	TRBV5-4	TRBJ1-5	-
CASSSQFLFTGELFF	TGTGCCAGCAGCTCCCAGTTTTTGTTCACCGGGGAGCTGTTTTTT	-	15	TRBV7-2	TRBJ2-2	-
CASSRNTGTDNIQYF	TGCGCCAGCAGCCGAAATACCGGGACAGACAACATTCAGTACTTC	-	15	TRBV4-1	TRBJ2-4	TRBD1
CAIEAGRGTEAFF	TGTGCCATCGAAGCGGGCAGGGGTACTGAAGCTTTCTTT	-	13	TRBV15	TRBJ1-1	-